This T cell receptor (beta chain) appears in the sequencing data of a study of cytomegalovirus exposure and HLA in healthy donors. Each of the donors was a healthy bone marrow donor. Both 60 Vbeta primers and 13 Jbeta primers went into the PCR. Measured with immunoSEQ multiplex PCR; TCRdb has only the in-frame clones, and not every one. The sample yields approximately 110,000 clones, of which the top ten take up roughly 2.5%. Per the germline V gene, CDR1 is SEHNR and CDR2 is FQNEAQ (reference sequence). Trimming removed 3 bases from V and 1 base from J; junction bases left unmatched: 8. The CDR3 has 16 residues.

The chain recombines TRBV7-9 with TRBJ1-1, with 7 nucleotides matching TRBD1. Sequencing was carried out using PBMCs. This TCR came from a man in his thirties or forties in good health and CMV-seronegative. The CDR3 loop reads CASSFTQGQPNTEAFF. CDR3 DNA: TGTGCCAGCAGCTTTACCCAGGGACAGCCGAACACTGAAGCTTTCTTT.